This passage covers 16 T cell receptor beta chains from one sample sequenced in a study of CD8+ T cells in alopecia areata. As the sequencing template, cDNA was produced by extracting RNA and reverse transcribing it. The data were produced by immunoSEQ multiplex PCR, yet TCRdb's version contains in-frame clones alone and is incomplete. The profile shows over 100,000 clones, about 47% of them singletons. Sequenced material: CD8+ T cells sorted from blood, taken at week 0. The receptors come from a human donor with alopecia areata.

The J gene is TRBJ1-1, the V gene TRBV30; D might be TRBD1 (5 bases). CDR3 length equals 15 residues. Per germline, CDR1 GTSNPN and CDR2 SVGIG (reference sequence). Trimming took 0 bases from V and 1 from J, leaving 12 bases between them. The CDR3 bases are TGTGCCTGGAGTGTGCAGGGAGACTCGAACACTGAAGCTTTCTTT. Amino acid sequence: CAWSVQGDSNTEAFF. The complete variable domain, with remaining parts taken from reference TRBV30 and TRBJ1-1, reads SQTIHQWPATLVQPVGSPLSLECTVEGTSNPNLYWYRQAAGRGLQLLFYSVGIGQISSEVPQNLSASRPQDRQFILSSKKLLLSDSGFYLCAWSVQGDSNTEAFFGQGTRLTVV.

This chain uses TRBV23-1 with TRBJ1-5; D uncertain. TRBV23-1 is annotated as an ORF whose role is uncertain. The CDR3 covers 14 residues. The V end lost 7 bases, the J end lost 0 bases, and 10 bases lay between the germline ends. In DNA form, the CDR3 reads TGCGCCAGCACCCGCCCTTATAGCAATCAGCCCCAGCATTTT. Amino acids: CASTRPYSNQPQHF.

V and J are TRBV29-1 and TRBJ2-7; weak D call: TRBD1 (5 bases). Germline loops: CDR1 SQVTM, CDR2 ANQGSEA. This CDR3 is built from 14 residues. V was clipped by 7 bases and J by 2 bases, with 18 bases between them. The CDR3 reads CSAQDAKGTYEQYF. CDR3 nucleotides: TGCAGCGCCCAAGACGCGAAGGGGACCTACGAGCAGTACTTC.

In its sample, this clone was seen a few times. The CDR3 DNA follows: TGTGCCACTCGGGCGGGAGATACGCAGTATTTT. This encodes CATRAGDTQYF. The chain uses TRBV6-5 and TRBJ2-3; maybe TRBD2 (5 bases). Germline V gene data show CDR1 as MNHEY and CDR2 as SVGAGI. There are 11 residues in the CDR3. Trimming removed 10 bases from V and 5 bases from J, with 10 bases in between.

The gene calls are TRBV11-2 and TRBJ2-3; D is ambiguous. Trimming took 5 bases from V and 4 from J, leaving 10 bases between them. Germline V lookup: CDR1 SGHAT, CDR2 FQNNGV. The length of the CDR3 is 13 residues. CDR3 sequence reads: CASSPPYSDTQYF. The CDR3 coding sequence is TGTGCCAGCAGCCCCCCCTACTCAGATACGCAGTATTTT.

Comments on this clone: The same CDR3 is also encoded by other DNA sequences in this sample. The chain couples TRBV5-4 to TRBJ2-2, with a tentative D call TRBD1 (5 bases). The CDR3 is 15 residues long. CDR1 SGHNT and CDR2 YYREEE come from the germline V gene (reference sequence). V gave up 1 base and J gave up 2 bases, with 9 bases separating them. CDR3 residues: CASSLKGSNTGELFF. In DNA, the CDR3 is TGTGCCAGCAGCTTGAAGGGGTCCAACACCGGGGAGCTGTTTTTT. Complete variable domain (other parts from reference TRBV5-4 and TRBJ2-2): ETGVTQSPTHLIKTRGQQVTLRCSSQSGHNTVSWYQQALGQGPQFIFQYYREEENGRGNFPPRFSGLQFPNYSSELNVNALELDDSALYLCASSLKGSNTGELFFGEGSRLTVL.

This clone appeared a single time. The CDR3 is CASSPSERGPLYEQYF. The CDR3 nucleotides are TGTGCCAGCAGCCCGAGTGAACGAGGCCCCCTCTACGAGCAGTACTTC. The chain recombines TRBV7-9 with TRBJ2-7; no firm D call. The CDR3 is made up of 16 amino acids. The V and J ends lost 5 bases and 3 bases respectively, with 20 bases between them. Germline lookup yields CDR1 SEHNR and CDR2 FQNEAQ (reference sequence).

This clone was seen a handful of times. The rearrangement uses TRBV9 and TRBJ1-1; possible D gene TRBD1, 6 bases. The CDR3 has 12 residues. The V end lost 7 bases, the J end lost 5 bases, and 12 bases lay between the germline ends. The germline gives CDR1 SGDLS, CDR2 YYNGEE. This CDR3 is CASGGGGTEAFF. CDR3 nucleotides: TGTGCCAGCGGAGGGGGAGGAACTGAAGCTTTCTTT.

In its sample, this clone was seen a few times. V gene TRBV4-2 combines with J gene TRBJ2-1; TRBD1 matches at 9 bases. V lost 0 bases to trimming and J lost 7 bases; unmatched junction nucleotides: 10. The germline CDR1 and CDR2 sequences are LGHNA and YNFKEQ. The CDR3 runs 17 residues. The CDR3 protein is CASSQEPSGTGTNEQFF. The CDR3 region has the DNA TGTGCCAGCAGCCAAGAGCCTTCCGGGACAGGGACGAATGAGCAGTTCTTC.

As to this clone: The junction differs from germline at one of its ends, possibly a read error. The rearrangement links TRBV6-1 to TRBJ2-7; D gene ambiguous. The CDR3 totals 12 residues. Germline V gene lookup returns CDR1 MNHNS and CDR2 SASEGT. In nucleotides, the CDR3 is TGTGCCAGCATTGAAGGTTCCTACGAGCAGTACTTC. It translates to CASIEGSYEQYF.

This clone was observed a few times. DNA for the CDR3: TGTGCCTGGACCAGACAGGATGACTACGAGCAGTACTTC. This translates into CAWTRQDDYEQYF. This rearrangement joins TRBV30 to TRBJ2-7; D perhaps matches TRBD1 (6 bases). V lost 4 bases, J lost 3 bases, and 13 bases lay in between. Germline V gene sequence: CDR1 GTSNPN, CDR2 SVGIG (reference sequence). There are 13 residues in the CDR3.

V usage is TRBV29-1 and J usage is TRBJ2-7; D unresolved. The CDR3 is 12 amino acids. The V gene lost 3 bases and the J gene lost 1 base, with 7 bases spanning the gap. Germline CDR1 reads SQVTM; CDR2 reads ANQGSEA. In DNA, the CDR3 is TGCAGCGTTGATTTTGGATCCTACGAGCAGTACTTC. Translated: CSVDFGSYEQYF.

V gene TRBV10-2 combines with J gene TRBJ1-2; no clear D gene. Germline V gene lookup returns CDR1 WSHSY and CDR2 SAAADI. Between the trimmed V and J ends, which lost 2 bases and 8 bases, there was a span of 6 bases. The CDR3 covers 11 residues. The CDR3 coding sequence is TGCGCCAGCAGTGAGGGGGTGGGCTACACCTTC. Its protein is CASSEGVGYTF.

This clone was seen a handful of times. The V and J genes are TRBV5-4 and TRBJ2-5; D remains unclear. This CDR3 is 13 amino acids long. Looked up from germline, CDR1 is SGHNT and CDR2 is YYREEE (reference sequence). Deletions cut 0 bases from V and 3 bases from J, with 6 bases between. CDR3 coding DNA: TGTGCCAGCAGCTTGGGTGAAGAAGAGACCCAGTACTTC. This translates into CASSLGEEETQYF. Using reference TRBV5-4 and TRBJ2-5 for the parts outside the CDR3, the full variable domain is ETGVTQSPTHLIKTRGQQVTLRCSSQSGHNTVSWYQQALGQGPQFIFQYYREEENGRGNFPPRFSGLQFPNYSSELNVNALELDDSALYLCASSLGEEETQYFGPGTRLLVL.

The chain links TRBV30 to TRBJ2-7; perhaps TRBD2 as D (5 bases). CDR1 GTSNPN and CDR2 SVGIG come from the germline V gene (reference sequence). V lost 1 base to trimming and J lost 0 bases, with 13 bases between them. The CDR3 runs 15 residues. CDR3 in DNA: TGTGCCTGGAGTGACCCCGGGATGATCTCCTACGAGCAGTACTTC. Translated: CAWSDPGMISYEQYF.

The V call is TRBV5-6, the J call TRBJ2-6; D perhaps matches TRBD1 (6 bases). CDR1 is SGHDT and CDR2 is YYEEEE in the germline V gene. The CDR3 spans 17 residues. Trimming pared 4 bases from V and 0 bases from J, leaving 14 bases between. CDR3 in amino acids: CASSRQDRPSGANVLTF. DNA for the CDR3: TGTGCCAGCAGCCGCCAGGACAGACCCTCTGGGGCCAACGTCCTGACTTTC.